The text below deals with one T cell receptor (beta chain). As yet, its antigen is unknown. V was shortened by 3 bases and J by 3 bases, with 14 bases between the two germline ends. CDR3 length equals 15 residues. CDR1 MNHNS and CDR2 SASEGT come from the germline V gene. The data were obtained in a study of cytomegalovirus exposure and HLA in healthy donors. Overall study findings and caveats: Clusters of TCRs from the first cohort tended to co-occur in the 120 or so validation repertoires (as a later analysis found).

TCRdb's copy holds only in-frame clones and misses some; the assay was immunoSEQ multiplex PCR. This table has 330,000 or so clones, roughly 89% appearing once. Sequencing input: PBMCs. This chain joins TRBV6-1 and TRBJ1-2; no clear D. This receptor was obtained from a woman in her late teens or twenties in good health and CMV-seronegative. This chain's CDR3 is CASSESPADYYGYTF. The CDR3, as DNA: TGTGCCAGCAGTGAGTCGCCCGCGGATTACTATGGCTACACCTTC.